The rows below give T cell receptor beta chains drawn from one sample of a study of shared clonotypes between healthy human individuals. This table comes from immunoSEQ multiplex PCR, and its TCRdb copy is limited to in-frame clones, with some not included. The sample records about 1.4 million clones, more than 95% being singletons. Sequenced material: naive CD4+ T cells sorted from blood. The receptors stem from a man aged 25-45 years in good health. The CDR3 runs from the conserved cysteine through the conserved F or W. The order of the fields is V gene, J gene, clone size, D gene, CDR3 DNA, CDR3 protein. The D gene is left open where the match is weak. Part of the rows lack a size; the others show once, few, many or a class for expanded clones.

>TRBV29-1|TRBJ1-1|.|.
TGCAGCGTTGCTTGGCTTGGAGGGGATGTTGAAGCTTTCTTT
CSVAWLGGDVEAFF
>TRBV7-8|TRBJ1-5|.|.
TGTGCCAGCAGCTTCCAGGGAGGAGGTCAGCCCCAGCATTTT
CASSFQGGGQPQHF
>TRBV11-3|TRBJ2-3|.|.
TGTGCCAGCAGCTTAGACATAGGAGATACGCAGTATTTT
CASSLDIGDTQYF
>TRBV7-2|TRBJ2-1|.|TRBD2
TGTGCCAGCAGCTTAGGGGGTGGACTAGCGGGGATCGGCAATGAGCAGTTCTTC
CASSLGGGLAGIGNEQFF
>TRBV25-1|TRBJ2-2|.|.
TGTGCCAGCAGGGACCTTGGGTACACCGGGGAGCTGTTTTTT
CASRDLGYTGELFF
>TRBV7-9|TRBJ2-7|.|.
TGTGCCAGCAGCTCCCGACCGGGCAGGGAAATCTACGAGCAGTACTTC
CASSSRPGREIYEQYF
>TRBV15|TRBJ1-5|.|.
TGTGCCACCAGCGAAAACAGGGATCAGCCCCAGCATTTT
CATSENRDQPQHF
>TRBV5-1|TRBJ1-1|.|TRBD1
TGCGCCAGCAGCTCAACGACAGGGGGGATGAACACTGAAGCTTTCTTT
CASSSTTGGMNTEAFF
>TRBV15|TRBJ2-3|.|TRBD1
TGTGCCACCAGCAGAGACTGGGGACAGGCCGTAGATACGCAGTATTTT
CATSRDWGQAVDTQYF
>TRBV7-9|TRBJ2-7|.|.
TGTGCCAGCAGCTCCCAGACTGGTTCCGAGCAGTACTTC
CASSSQTGSEQYF
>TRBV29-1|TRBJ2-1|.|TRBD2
TGCAGCGTTAAGGGACTAGCGGGAGTCTATGAGCAGTTCTTC
CSVKGLAGVYEQFF
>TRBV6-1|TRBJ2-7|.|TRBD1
TGTGCCAGCAGTGATGCCGGGACAGGGTTCTACGAGCAGTACTTC
CASSDAGTGFYEQYF
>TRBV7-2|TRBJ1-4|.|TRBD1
TGTGCCAGCAGCTTAGAGGCAGGGGGCAGGGGTAATGAAAAACTGTTTTTT
CASSLEAGGRGNEKLFF
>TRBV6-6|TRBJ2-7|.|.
TGTGCCACCCGACAGAGAATCGCCTACGAGCAGTACTTC
CATRQRIAYEQYF
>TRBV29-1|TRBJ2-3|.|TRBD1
TGCAGCGCAGAAATGACAGGGGGCACAGATACGCAGTATTTT
CSAEMTGGTDTQYF
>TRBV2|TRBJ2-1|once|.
TGTGCCACCCTCGAGGACAATGAGCAGTTCTTC
CATLEDNEQFF
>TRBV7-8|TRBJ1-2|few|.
TGTGCCAGCAGCCCCAGGGTTGGTGGCTACACCTTC
CASSPRVGGYTF
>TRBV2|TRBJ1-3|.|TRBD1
TGTGCCAGCAAGACAGGGCTTGGAAACACCATATATTTT
CASKTGLGNTIYF
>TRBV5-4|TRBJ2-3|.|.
TGTGCCAGCAGCTTGGCCACACAGAGCACAGATACGCAGTATTTT
CASSLATQSTDTQYF
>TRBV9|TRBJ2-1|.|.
TGTGCCAGCAGCGTGTCCGTAGACAATGAGCAGTTCTTC
CASSVSVDNEQFF
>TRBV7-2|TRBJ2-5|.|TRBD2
TGTGCCAGCAGCTTAGGTACGGCGGGAGGGTACCAAGAGACCCAGTACTTC
CASSLGTAGGYQETQYF
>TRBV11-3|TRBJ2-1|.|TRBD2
TGTGCCAGCAGCTTTCGCGGGAGAAATTCCTACAATGAGCAGTTCTTC
CASSFRGRNSYNEQFF
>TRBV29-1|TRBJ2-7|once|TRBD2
TGCAGCGTGGAGGGACTAGCGGGCTCCTACGAGCAGTACTTC
CSVEGLAGSYEQYF
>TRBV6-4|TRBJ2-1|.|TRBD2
TGTGCCAGCAGTGACTCGAAGCTAGCGGGAATCGATGAGCAGTTCTTC
CASSDSKLAGIDEQFF
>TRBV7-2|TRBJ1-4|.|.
TGTGCCAGCAGCTTAGATGTACAGACGAGTGAAAAACTGTTTTTT
CASSLDVQTSEKLFF
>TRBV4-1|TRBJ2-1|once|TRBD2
TGCGCCAGCAGCCCCGTGGCGGGAGCTTACAATGAGCAGTTCTTC
CASSPVAGAYNEQFF
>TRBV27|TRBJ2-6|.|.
TGTGCCAGCAGGTGGGCTGGGGCCAACGTCCTGACTTTC
CASRWAGANVLTF
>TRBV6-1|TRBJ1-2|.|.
TGTGCCAGCATCCCCCCCGGGGATGGCTACACCTTC
CASIPPGDGYTF
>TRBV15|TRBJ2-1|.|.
TGTGCCACCTGGCAGGGGAGGTCCTACAATGAGCAGTTCTTC
CATWQGRSYNEQFF
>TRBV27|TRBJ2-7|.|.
TGTGCCAGCAGTTTCCTAGGGGCAGAGGAGCAGTACTTC
CASSFLGAEEQYF
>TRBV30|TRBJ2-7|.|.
TGTGCCTGGACCATAGGCGGGGTAACCTACGAGCAGTACTTC
CAWTIGGVTYEQYF
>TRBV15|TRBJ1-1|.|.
TGTGCCACCAGCAGAGGGCCAGGAAGGAACACTGAAGCTTTCTTT
CATSRGPGRNTEAFF
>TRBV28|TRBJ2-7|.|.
TGTGCCAGCGGCGTTGACTCCTACGAGCAGTACTTC
CASGVDSYEQYF
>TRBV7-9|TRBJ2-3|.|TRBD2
TGTGCCAGCAGCAGAGGGACTAGCGGAGGAGGCACAGATACGCAGTATTTT
CASSRGTSGGGTDTQYF
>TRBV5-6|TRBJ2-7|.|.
TGTGCCAGCAGCTTGGTTTCCTACGAGCAGTACTTC
CASSLVSYEQYF
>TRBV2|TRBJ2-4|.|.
TGTGCCAGCAGTTTAATACTAGACGTTCAGTACTTC
CASSLILDVQYF
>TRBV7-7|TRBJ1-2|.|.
TGTGCCAGCAGCCCCCAGGACAGAGACTATGGCTACACCTTC
CASSPQDRDYGYTF
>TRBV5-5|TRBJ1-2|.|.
TGTGCCAGCAGCTTGGCTCCAGGGAGTGAGGGCTATGGCTACACCTTC
CASSLAPGSEGYGYTF
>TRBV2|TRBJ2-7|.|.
TGTGCTAGCAGTGCGATACAGTTTCACGAGCAGTACTTC
CASSAIQFHEQYF
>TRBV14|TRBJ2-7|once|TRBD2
TGTGCCAGCAGCGACCCGGGACTAGGCCGCTACGAGCAGTACTTC
CASSDPGLGRYEQYF
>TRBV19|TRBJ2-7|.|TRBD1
TGTGCCAGTTCTGACAGGGGGCGCATCAACGAGCAGTACTTC
CASSDRGRINEQYF
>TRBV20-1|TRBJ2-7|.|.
TGCAGTGCTAGAACCGGCTACGAGCAGTACTTC
CSARTGYEQYF
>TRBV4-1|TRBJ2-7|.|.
TGCGCCAGCAGCCACCTCAGAGGGGGCGAGCAGTACTTC
CASSHLRGGEQYF